This T cell receptor beta chain was identified during a study of blood T cell repertoires in COVID-19. Patients of the Seattle cohort, enrolled during active infection, were followed longitudinally. Clones were read by immunoSEQ multiplex PCR, and TCRdb kept only the in-frame ones, dropping some. Of 350,000 to 400,000 clones detected, 70% to 90% appear once; the ten largest clones hold 3%. The CDR3 consists of 11 residues. J lost 8 bases, V lost 9 bases, and 4 bases had no gene match. Germline CDR1 reads SNHLY; CDR2 reads FYNNEI. The source of this sequence is a woman in her thirties with COVID-19, enrolled during active disease. What was sequenced was peripheral blood. The rearrangement uses TRBV2 and TRBJ1-2; 9 bases line up with TRBD1. The CDR3 DNA sequence: TGTGCCAGTTGGACAGGGGCCGGCTACACCTTC. Its protein product is CASWTGAGYTF.